Only a few counts were recorded for the clone carrying this T cell receptor (beta chain). A second PCR, run for about 7 to 11 cycles, used a sample-barcoded 5' primer plus a J-beta primer mix. Each CDR3 protein gets one entry after TCRdb re-called the 5' RACE reads with MiXCR. The repertoire holds more than 800,000 distinct CDR3 sequences, with roughly 26% as singletons. The length of the CDR3 is 14 residues. Deletions cut 4 bases from V and 4 bases from J, with 11 bases between. Germline lookup yields CDR1 LGHNA and CDR2 YNFKEQ. The data originate from a study of blood T cells in healthy people across ages.

The source of this sequence is a woman aged 80 or over in good health. Sequencing was done on a sample of blood. The chain couples TRBV4-2 to TRBJ1-3; D unclear. CDR3 residues: CASSRESIGNTIYF. The CDR3 bases are TGTGCCAGCAGCCGCGAAAGTATAGGAAACACCATATATTTT.